Described below is a single T cell receptor beta chain sequence and its context. In this sample, this clonotype turned up many times. The specificity of this receptor is unknown. No base qualities exist here, and no much larger clone lies one base off it. The CDR3 runs 14 amino acids, cysteine and phenylalanine included. Here the CDR3 DNA is all that survives: 42 bases in frame from base 1. Cut back by 6 bases and 2 bases, the V and J ends lie 14 bases apart. The germline V gene provides CDR1 MNHEY and CDR2 SVGAGI. Libraries came from 5' RACE. The instrument was an Illumina HiSeq 2500. The second PCR ran for about 6 to 11 cycles and used a J-beta primer mix along with a sample-barcoded 5' primer. A unique molecular identifier was introduced onto each TCR beta cDNA molecule by a template-switch 5' adaptor carrying 12 random nucleotides. Each sample yielded at least 3 million CDR3-containing paired-end reads. First-strand cDNA synthesis was performed from all RNA using the Mint cDNA synthesis kit, with priming by a TRBC-specific oligonucleotide. After uracil-DNA glycosylase treatment, a first 18-cycle PCR used universal primers M1SS and BC2_uni_R on all cDNA. Turning to the authors' computational methods: Normalization of each sample was performed by random selection of 1 million high-quality reads, each carrying a distinct molecular identifier. Instead of being binned into consensus sequences, reads with shared molecular identifiers were discarded. CDR3 identification, clonotype clustering and error correction used MiTCR with a Q25 quality threshold and the strictest error-elimination algorithm. A nonparametric unseen species model with Euler transformation was used to estimate lower-bound total TCR beta diversity. The public sequencing data were trimmed at Q25 with fastp and processed into clonotypes with MiXCR by TCRdb, which kept only in-frame beta chains. Rows with one shared CDR3 protein collapse into an entry with the most common genes and DNA. What appears here as the V and J calls and clone size reflects TCRdb's work, not the paper's. Present in this sample are 850,000 or so distinct CDR3 sequences, about 28% of which were seen just once. In total, the top ten clones hold about 18% of the sample.

These data come from a study of blood T cells in healthy people across ages (dated by TCRdb to about 2015). Turning to the overall study: In model experiments, template switching captured roughly one uniquely barcoded TCR beta cDNA molecule for every two T cells. Using deep sequencing normalized with unique cDNA molecular identifiers, the study measured how TCR beta repertoire diversity changes with age. The donors were split into four age groups: young (average around 15 years), middle-aged (about 40), aged (more than 60) and long-lived (under 90). To avoid experimental bias, donors of different ages were distributed randomly across sequencing lanes. The study analyzed two additional independent replicas of 1 million unique cDNA reads from the same blood draw for two donors, one aged 18 to 29 and one aged 80 or older. Here is what the overall study found, with its caveats: Estimates of total diversity from one million sequenced T cells were regarded as lower bounds and underestimates. The percentage of naive T cells measured by flow cytometry correlated strongly with observed TCR beta diversity. Observed TCR beta diversity per million T cells fell roughly linearly with age, and a significant reduction was already apparent by age around 39. Because the CMV infection status of the donors was unknown, age-related changes in expanded clonotypes may potentially have been confounded. Since profiling was done on bulk unsorted PBMCs, naive and antigen-experienced compartments could not be conclusively compared. The long-lived group showed more naive CD4+ T cells, fewer expanded clones and increased TCR diversity than the aged group, suggesting age selection.

The approximately 39 donors, aged 6 to 90 years, were systemically healthy Caucasian individuals from Russia. Each donor gave approximately 10 milliliters of peripheral blood, collected into EDTA-treated Vacutainer tubes. Ficoll-Paque density-gradient centrifugation was used to isolate PBMCs, with at least 7 million obtained per sample. Total RNA was extracted from PBMCs with Trizol reagent, with at least 6 micrograms obtained per sample. The percentages of naive CD45RAhigh/CD27high T cells were determined by flow cytometry on a PBMC aliquot from every donor. This receptor was taken from a woman aged 80 or older in good health. The chain is assembled from TRBV6-5 and TRBJ2-7, with the D gene call left open. The sample was blood. The CDR3 region has the sequence CASSPVILAYEQYF. The DNA sequence is as follows: TGTGCCAGCAGCCCCGTGATTTTGGCCTACGAGCAGTACTTC.